Listed below are T cell receptor beta chains from one sample, sequenced in a study of post-analysis software for immune sequencing data. One entry per CDR3 protein, called by TCRdb with MiXCR from the PCR reads. The sample gives about 400,000 distinct CDR3 sequences, less than 40% of which show up once; roughly 13% is in the top ten. The source material was blood. The receptors were sampled from a girl aged 10 to 17 with multiple sclerosis. CDR3s include the opening cysteine and the closing phenylalanine or tryptophan. D genes are given only for firm matches. Size is omitted from some rows. Given values are once, few, many or a class for expanded clones.

v_gene: TRBV6-2/TRBV6-3
d_gene: -
abundance: few
j_gene: TRBJ2-1
CDR3aa: CASTPIRGEQFF
CDR3nt: TGTGCCAGCACACCGATCAGGGGTGAGCAGTTCTTC

v_gene: TRBV30
d_gene: -
abundance: few
j_gene: TRBJ2-5
CDR3aa: CAWSVTSAEQETQYF
CDR3nt: TGTGCCTGGAGTGTAACTTCGGCAGAGCAAGAGACCCAGTACTTC

v_gene: TRBV10-3
d_gene: -
abundance: -
j_gene: TRBJ2-7
CDR3aa: CASSAREGADEQYF
CDR3nt: TGTGCCTCATCAGCGAGGGAAGGGGCGGACGAGCAGTACTTC

v_gene: TRBV19
d_gene: -
abundance: few
j_gene: TRBJ2-7
CDR3aa: CASSIPGTPEQYF
CDR3nt: TGTGCCAGTAGTATACCCGGGACACCCGAGCAGTACTTC

v_gene: TRBV20-1
d_gene: -
abundance: once
j_gene: TRBJ1-2
CDR3aa: CSAPTPLRYLTRNYGYTF
CDR3nt: TGCAGTGCTCCTACCCCTTTGAGGTACCTCACCCGTAACTATGGCTACACCTTC

v_gene: TRBV12-5
d_gene: -
abundance: few
j_gene: TRBJ1-2
CDR3aa: CASGLGHRANYGYTF
CDR3nt: TGTGCTAGTGGTTTGGGACACCGAGCTAACTATGGCTACACCTTC

v_gene: TRBV11-2
d_gene: -
abundance: -
j_gene: TRBJ1-1
CDR3aa: CASFGGNTEAFF
CDR3nt: TGTGCCAGCTTTGGAGGGAACACTGAAGCTTTCTTT

v_gene: TRBV15
d_gene: -
abundance: -
j_gene: TRBJ1-4
CDR3aa: CATRKGGEINEKLFF
CDR3nt: TGTGCCACCCGTAAGGGAGGGGAAATCAATGAAAAACTGTTTTTT

v_gene: TRBV30
d_gene: -
abundance: -
j_gene: TRBJ1-2
CDR3aa: CAWSVHQGGYTF
CDR3nt: TGTGCCTGGAGTGTACATCAGGGAGGCTACACCTTC

v_gene: TRBV20-1
d_gene: TRBD1
abundance: -
j_gene: TRBJ2-5
CDR3aa: CSASPGQGVETQYF
CDR3nt: TGCAGTGCTTCCCCGGGACAGGGGGTAGAGACCCAGTACTTC

v_gene: TRBV29-1
d_gene: TRBD1
abundance: few
j_gene: TRBJ2-3
CDR3aa: CSASGGSGTDTQYF
CDR3nt: TGCAGCGCATCAGGGGGCTCGGGCACAGATACGCAGTATTTT

v_gene: TRBV27
d_gene: TRBD2
abundance: -
j_gene: TRBJ2-7
CDR3aa: CASSPAGATSGEQYF
CDR3nt: TGTGCCAGCAGCCCTGCGGGGGCGACTAGCGGGGAGCAGTACTTC

v_gene: TRBV12-3/TRBV12-4
d_gene: -
abundance: many
j_gene: TRBJ2-3
CDR3aa: CASSSHGGDTQYF
CDR3nt: TGTGCCAGCAGTTCCCATGGAGGAGATACGCAGTATTTT

v_gene: TRBV6-5
d_gene: -
abundance: -
j_gene: TRBJ2-3
CDR3aa: CASSQLGHHFTDTQYF
CDR3nt: TGTGCCAGCAGTCAACTAGGACACCATTTCACAGATACGCAGTATTTT

v_gene: TRBV29-1
d_gene: -
abundance: few
j_gene: TRBJ1-1
CDR3aa: CSAVAGVNTEAFF
CDR3nt: TGCAGCGCCGTTGCGGGGGTGAACACTGAAGCTTTCTTT

v_gene: TRBV7-9
d_gene: -
abundance: few
j_gene: TRBJ1-2
CDR3aa: CASSLQPAEGYTF
CDR3nt: TGTGCCAGCAGCCTCCAGCCGGCGGAGGGCTACACCTTC

v_gene: TRBV4-3
d_gene: -
abundance: many
j_gene: TRBJ2-7
CDR3aa: CASSQDWTSYEQYF
CDR3nt: TGCGCCAGCAGCCAAGATTGGACCTCCTACGAGCAGTACTTC

v_gene: TRBV11-2
d_gene: -
abundance: few
j_gene: TRBJ2-3
CDR3aa: CASWDGRGRKDTQYF
CDR3nt: TGTGCCAGCTGGGATGGCCGGGGGAGGAAAGATACGCAGTATTTT

v_gene: TRBV7-9
d_gene: -
abundance: -
j_gene: TRBJ1-4
CDR3aa: CASKTASNEKLFF
CDR3nt: TGTGCCAGCAAGACCGCCTCTAATGAAAAACTGTTTTTT

v_gene: TRBV7-9
d_gene: TRBD1
abundance: few
j_gene: TRBJ1-2
CDR3aa: CASSRDVTGGANYGYTF
CDR3nt: TGTGCCAGCAGCCGTGATGTTACAGGGGGAGCTAACTATGGCTACACCTTC

v_gene: TRBV27
d_gene: -
abundance: few
j_gene: TRBJ1-6
CDR3aa: CASSLRSSPLHF
CDR3nt: TGTGCCAGCAGTTTACGTAGTTCACCCCTCCACTTT

v_gene: TRBV7-6
d_gene: TRBD2
abundance: -
j_gene: TRBJ2-3
CDR3aa: CASSLASGGGDTQYF
CDR3nt: TGTGCCAGCAGCTTAGCTAGCGGGGGAGGAGATACGCAGTATTTT

v_gene: TRBV15
d_gene: TRBD2
abundance: -
j_gene: TRBJ2-7
CDR3aa: CATSRNSGGAGEQYF
CDR3nt: TGTGCCACCAGCAGGAATAGCGGGGGGGCTGGAGAGCAGTACTTC

v_gene: TRBV6-1
d_gene: TRBD1
abundance: -
j_gene: TRBJ2-7
CDR3aa: CASSLSLTGGSSYEQYF
CDR3nt: TGTGCCAGCAGCCTATCCTTGACAGGGGGAAGCTCCTACGAGCAGTACTTC

v_gene: TRBV12-3/TRBV12-4
d_gene: -
abundance: few
j_gene: TRBJ2-7
CDR3aa: CASSLQGGWGEQYF
CDR3nt: TGTGCCAGCAGTTTACAAGGGGGTTGGGGCGAGCAGTACTTC

v_gene: TRBV5-1
d_gene: -
abundance: few
j_gene: TRBJ1-1
CDR3aa: CASSLMGAANTEAFF
CDR3nt: TGCGCCAGCAGCTTGATGGGGGCCGCGAACACTGAAGCTTTCTTT

v_gene: TRBV6-1
d_gene: TRBD1
abundance: -
j_gene: TRBJ2-7
CDR3aa: CASSEDQGDPYEQYF
CDR3nt: TGTGCCAGCAGTGAAGATCAGGGGGACCCCTACGAGCAGTACTTC

v_gene: TRBV7-2
d_gene: -
abundance: -
j_gene: TRBJ2-1
CDR3aa: CASSLPRLLYNEQFF
CDR3nt: TGTGCCAGCAGCTTACCGAGACTTTTGTACAATGAGCAGTTCTTC

v_gene: TRBV20-1
d_gene: -
abundance: -
j_gene: TRBJ2-7
CDR3aa: CRAIGQKHEQYF
CDR3nt: TGCAGGGCTATCGGACAGAAACACGAGCAGTACTTC

v_gene: TRBV20-1
d_gene: -
abundance: -
j_gene: TRBJ1-5
CDR3aa: CSASVGGSNQPQHF
CDR3nt: TGCAGTGCTAGCGTAGGGGGGAGCAATCAGCCCCAGCATTTT

v_gene: TRBV5-1
d_gene: TRBD1
abundance: -
j_gene: TRBJ1-2
CDR3aa: CASSLEGARGGYTF
CDR3nt: TGCGCCAGCAGCTTGGAGGGGGCGAGAGGTGGCTACACCTTC

v_gene: TRBV19
d_gene: -
abundance: -
j_gene: TRBJ1-1
CDR3aa: CASKGQTTEAFF
CDR3nt: TGTGCCAGTAAAGGACAGACTACTGAAGCTTTCTTT

v_gene: TRBV29-1
d_gene: TRBD1
abundance: -
j_gene: TRBJ1-4
CDR3aa: CSVEGGQGNEKLFF
CDR3nt: TGCAGCGTTGAAGGGGGACAGGGTAATGAAAAACTGTTTTTT